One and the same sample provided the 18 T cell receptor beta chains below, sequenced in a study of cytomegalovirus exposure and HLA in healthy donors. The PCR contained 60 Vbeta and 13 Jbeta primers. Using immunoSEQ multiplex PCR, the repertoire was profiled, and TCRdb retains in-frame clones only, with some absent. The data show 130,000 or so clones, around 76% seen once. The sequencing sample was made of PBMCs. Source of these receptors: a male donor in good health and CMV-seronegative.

In nucleotides, the CDR3 is TGCAGCGTTGTCGGGCAGGGGGCTCCCTATGGCTACACCTTC. Protein sequence: CSVVGQGAPYGYTF. V usage is TRBV29-1 and J usage is TRBJ1-2, with 8 bases that match TRBD1. The CDR3 sequence is 14 residues long. J was trimmed by 4 bases and V by 4 bases; bases with no gene match: 8. The germline V gene encodes CDR1 SQVTM and CDR2 ANQGSEA.

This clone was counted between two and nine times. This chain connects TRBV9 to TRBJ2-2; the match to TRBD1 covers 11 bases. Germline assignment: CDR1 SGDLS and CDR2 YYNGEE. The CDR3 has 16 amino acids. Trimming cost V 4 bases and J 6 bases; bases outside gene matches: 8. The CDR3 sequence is CASSPSGQGAAGELFF. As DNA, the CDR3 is TGTGCCAGCAGCCCATCCGGACAGGGGGCGGCCGGGGAGCTGTTTTTT. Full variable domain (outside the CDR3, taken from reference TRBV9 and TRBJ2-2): DSGVTQTPKHLITATGQRVTLRCSPRSGDLSVYWYQQSLDQGLQFLIQYYNGEERAKGNILERFSAQQFPDLHSELNLSSLELGDSALYFCASSPSGQGAAGELFFGEGSRLTVL.

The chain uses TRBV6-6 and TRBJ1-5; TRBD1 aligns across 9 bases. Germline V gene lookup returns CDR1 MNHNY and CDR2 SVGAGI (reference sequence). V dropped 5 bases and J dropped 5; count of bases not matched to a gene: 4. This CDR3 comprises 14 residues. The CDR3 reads CASSATGGDQPQHF. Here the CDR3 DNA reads TGTGCCAGCAGTGCGACAGGGGGAGATCAGCCCCAGCATTTT.

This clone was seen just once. DNA of the CDR3: TGCGCCAGCAGCTTCCTAGCGGCTACCTACGAGCAGTACTTC. Protein product: CASSFLAATYEQYF. The chain combines TRBV5-1 with TRBJ2-7; 7 bases line up with TRBD2. Germline V gene sequence: CDR1 SGHRS, CDR2 YFSETQ. V was clipped by 2 bases and J by 2 bases; unmatched bases: 4. The length of the CDR3 is 14 residues.

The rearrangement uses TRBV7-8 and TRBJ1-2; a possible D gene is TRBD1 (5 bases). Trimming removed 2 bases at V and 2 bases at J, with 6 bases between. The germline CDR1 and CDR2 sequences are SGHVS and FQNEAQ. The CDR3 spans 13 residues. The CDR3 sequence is CASSLPGNYGYTF. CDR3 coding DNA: TGTGCCAGCAGCTTACCAGGGAACTATGGCTACACCTTC.

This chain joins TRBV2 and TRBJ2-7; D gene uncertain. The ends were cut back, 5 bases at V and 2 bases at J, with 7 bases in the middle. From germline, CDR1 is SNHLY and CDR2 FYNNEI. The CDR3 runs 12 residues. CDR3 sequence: CASSSLAYEQYF. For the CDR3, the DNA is TGTGCCAGCAGTAGTTTAGCCTACGAGCAGTACTTC.

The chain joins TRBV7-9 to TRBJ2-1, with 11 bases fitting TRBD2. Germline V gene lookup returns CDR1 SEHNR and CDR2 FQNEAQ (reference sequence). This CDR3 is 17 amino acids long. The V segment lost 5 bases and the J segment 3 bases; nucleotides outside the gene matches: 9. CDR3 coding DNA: TGTGCCAGCAGCCCTTCTCTAGCGGGGGGCCGCTACAATGAGCAGTTCTTC. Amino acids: CASSPSLAGGRYNEQFF.

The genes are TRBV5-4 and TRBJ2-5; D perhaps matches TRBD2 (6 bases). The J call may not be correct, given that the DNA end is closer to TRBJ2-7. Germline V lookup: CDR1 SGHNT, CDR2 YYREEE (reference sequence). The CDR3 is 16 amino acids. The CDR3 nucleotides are TGTGCCAGCAGTCCCGGCGGGGAAATCCGCTCCTACGAGCAGTACTTC. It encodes CASSPGGEIRSYEQYF.

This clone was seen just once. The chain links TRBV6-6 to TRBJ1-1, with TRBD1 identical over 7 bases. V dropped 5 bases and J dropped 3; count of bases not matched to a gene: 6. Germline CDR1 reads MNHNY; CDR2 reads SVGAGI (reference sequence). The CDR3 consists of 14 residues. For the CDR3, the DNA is TGTGCCAGCAGTCCCACAGGGGCGGACACTGAAGCTTTCTTT. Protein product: CASSPTGADTEAFF.

The CDR3 here is CASSQDERGHEQYF. The CDR3 DNA sequence: TGCGCCAGCAGCCAAGACGAGCGGGGCCACGAGCAGTACTTC. This chain uses TRBV4-3 with TRBJ2-7; 7 bases map to TRBD2. V trimming: 0 bases; J trimming: 5 bases; junction bases outside the gene matches: 4. Per the germline V gene, CDR1 is LGHNA and CDR2 is YSLEER. The CDR3 contains 14 residues.

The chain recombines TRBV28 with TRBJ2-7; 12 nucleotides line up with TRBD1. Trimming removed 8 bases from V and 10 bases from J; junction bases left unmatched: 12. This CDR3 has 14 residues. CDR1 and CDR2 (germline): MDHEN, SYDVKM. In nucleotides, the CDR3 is TGTGCCAGCTGCTTACAGGGACAGGGGGCGGTACAGTACTTC. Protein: CASCLQGQGAVQYF.

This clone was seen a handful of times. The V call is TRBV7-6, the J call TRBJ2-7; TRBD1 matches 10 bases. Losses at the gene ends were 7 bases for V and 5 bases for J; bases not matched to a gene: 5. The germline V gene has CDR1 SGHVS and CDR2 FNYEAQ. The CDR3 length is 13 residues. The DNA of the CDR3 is TGTGCCAGCAAGGGACAGGGGCACCACGAGCAGTACTTC. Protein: CASKGQGHHEQYF.

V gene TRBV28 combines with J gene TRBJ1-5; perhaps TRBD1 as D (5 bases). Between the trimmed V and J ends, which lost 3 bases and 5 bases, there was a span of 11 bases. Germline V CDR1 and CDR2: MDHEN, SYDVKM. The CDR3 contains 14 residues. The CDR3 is CASSFGGRDQPQHF. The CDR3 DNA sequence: TGTGCCAGCAGTTTCGGGGGAAGGGATCAGCCCCAGCATTTT.

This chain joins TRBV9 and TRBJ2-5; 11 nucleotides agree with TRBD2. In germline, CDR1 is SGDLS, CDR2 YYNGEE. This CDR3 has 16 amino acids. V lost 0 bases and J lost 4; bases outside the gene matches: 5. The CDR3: CASSVGSLAGGETQYF. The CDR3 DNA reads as TGTGCCAGCAGCGTAGGGTCTCTAGCGGGGGGAGAGACCCAGTACTTC.

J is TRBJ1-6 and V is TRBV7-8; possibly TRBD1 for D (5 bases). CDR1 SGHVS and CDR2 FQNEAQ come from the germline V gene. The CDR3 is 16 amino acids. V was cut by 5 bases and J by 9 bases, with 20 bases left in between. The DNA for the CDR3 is TGTGCCAGCAGCCCTGACAGAAACTTACTTAGTTCACCCCTCCACTTT. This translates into CASSPDRNLLSSPLHF. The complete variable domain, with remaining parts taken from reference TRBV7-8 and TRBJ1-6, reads GAGVSQSPRYKVAKRGQDVALRCDPISGHVSLFWYQQALGQGPEFLTYFQNEAQLDKSGLPSDRFFAERPEGSVSTLKIQRTQQEDSAVYLCASSPDRNLLSSPLHFGNGTRLTVT.

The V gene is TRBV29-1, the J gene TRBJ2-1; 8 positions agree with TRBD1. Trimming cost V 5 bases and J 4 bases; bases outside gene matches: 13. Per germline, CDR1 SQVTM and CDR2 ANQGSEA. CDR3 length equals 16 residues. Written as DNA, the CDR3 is TGCAGCGTTTATCCTCAGGGGGCGAGAACTTACAATGAGCAGTTCTTC. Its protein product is CSVYPQGARTYNEQFF.

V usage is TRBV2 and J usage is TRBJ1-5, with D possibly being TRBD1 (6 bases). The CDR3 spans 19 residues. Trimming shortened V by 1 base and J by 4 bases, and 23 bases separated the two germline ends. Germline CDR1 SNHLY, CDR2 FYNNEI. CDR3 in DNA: TGTGCCAGCAGTGAAGACAGGGTACAACTTTTCGGCCCTAATCAGCCCCAGCATTTT. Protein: CASSEDRVQLFGPNQPQHF.

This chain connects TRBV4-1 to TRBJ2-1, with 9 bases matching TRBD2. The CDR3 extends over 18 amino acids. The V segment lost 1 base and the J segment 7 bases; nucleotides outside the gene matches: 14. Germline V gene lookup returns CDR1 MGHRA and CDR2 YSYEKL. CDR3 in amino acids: CASSQVLWGLAGGNEQFF. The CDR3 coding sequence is TGCGCCAGCAGCCAAGTTTTATGGGGACTAGCTGGAGGGAATGAGCAGTTCTTC.